This T cell receptor (beta chain) appears in the sequencing data of a study of blood T cell repertoires in COVID-19. The germline CDR1 and CDR2 sequences are MNHEY and SMNVEV (reference sequence). The CDR3 is 17 residues long. V shed 8 bases and J 1 base; nucleotides not matched to a gene: 16. Sequencing was performed with immunoSEQ multiplex PCR; in TCRdb, only in-frame clones are kept and a portion is missing. The repertoire holds around 300,000 clones, with 88% as singletons. The TCR sequence derives from a woman aged 25 to 45 who had recovered from COVID-19. This chain connects TRBV27 to TRBJ2-7, with 8 bases that match TRBD1. Sequencing used PBMCs or T cells enriched from blood (not recorded which). Written as DNA, the CDR3 is TGTGCCAGCCGATCGAGGACAGGGAGTCCCCCTTCCTACGAGCAGTACTTC. It is translated as CASRSRTGSPPSYEQYF.